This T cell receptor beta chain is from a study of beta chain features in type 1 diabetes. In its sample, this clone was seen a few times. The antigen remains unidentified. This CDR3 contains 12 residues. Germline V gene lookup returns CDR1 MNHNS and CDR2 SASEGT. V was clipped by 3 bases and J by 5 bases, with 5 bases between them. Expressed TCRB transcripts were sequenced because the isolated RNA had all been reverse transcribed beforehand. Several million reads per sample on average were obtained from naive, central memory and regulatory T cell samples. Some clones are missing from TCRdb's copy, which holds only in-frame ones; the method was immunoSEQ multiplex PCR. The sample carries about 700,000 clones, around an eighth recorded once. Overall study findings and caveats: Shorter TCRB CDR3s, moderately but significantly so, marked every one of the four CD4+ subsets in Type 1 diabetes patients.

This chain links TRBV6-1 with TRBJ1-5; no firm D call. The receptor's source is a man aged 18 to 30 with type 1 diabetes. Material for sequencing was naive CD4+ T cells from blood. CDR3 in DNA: TGTGCCAGCAGTGAGTTCGATCAGCCCCAGCATTTT. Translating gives CASSEFDQPQHF.